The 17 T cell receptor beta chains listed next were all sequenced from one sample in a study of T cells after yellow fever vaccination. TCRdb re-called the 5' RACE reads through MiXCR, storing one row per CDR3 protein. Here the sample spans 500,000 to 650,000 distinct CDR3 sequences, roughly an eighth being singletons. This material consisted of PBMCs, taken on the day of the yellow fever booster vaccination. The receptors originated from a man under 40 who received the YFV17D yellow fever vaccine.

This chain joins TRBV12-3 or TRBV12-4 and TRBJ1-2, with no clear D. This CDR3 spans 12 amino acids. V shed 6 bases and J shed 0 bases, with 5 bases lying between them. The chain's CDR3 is CASRSTNYGYTF. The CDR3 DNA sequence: TGTGCCAGCAGGAGTACTAACTATGGCTACACCTTC.

The CDR3 sequence is CRMGQATDTQYF. The CDR3 bases are TGCAGGATGGGACAGGCCACAGATACGCAGTATTTT. The chain joins TRBV20-1 to TRBJ2-3, with 8 bases identical to TRBD1. Germline CDR1 reads DFQATT; CDR2 reads SNEGSKA (reference sequence). The CDR3 is 12 residues long.

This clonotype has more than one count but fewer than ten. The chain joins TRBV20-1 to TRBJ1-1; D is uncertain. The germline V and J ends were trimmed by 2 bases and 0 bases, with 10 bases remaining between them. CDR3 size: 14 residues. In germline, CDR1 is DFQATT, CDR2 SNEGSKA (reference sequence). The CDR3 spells CSARPGAMNTEAFF. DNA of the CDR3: TGCAGTGCTAGACCGGGAGCTATGAACACTGAAGCTTTCTTT.

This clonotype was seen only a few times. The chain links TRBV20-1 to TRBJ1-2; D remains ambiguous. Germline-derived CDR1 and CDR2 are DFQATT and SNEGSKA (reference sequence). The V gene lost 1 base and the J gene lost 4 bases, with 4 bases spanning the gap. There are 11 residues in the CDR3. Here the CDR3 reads CSARGIYGYTF. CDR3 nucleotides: TGCAGTGCTAGAGGGATCTATGGCTACACCTTC.

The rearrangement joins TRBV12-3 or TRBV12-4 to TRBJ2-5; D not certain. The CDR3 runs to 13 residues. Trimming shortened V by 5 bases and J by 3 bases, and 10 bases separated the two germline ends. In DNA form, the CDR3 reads TGTGCCAGCAGTGACGCCAAAAAAGAGACCCAGTACTTC. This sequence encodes CASSDAKKETQYF.

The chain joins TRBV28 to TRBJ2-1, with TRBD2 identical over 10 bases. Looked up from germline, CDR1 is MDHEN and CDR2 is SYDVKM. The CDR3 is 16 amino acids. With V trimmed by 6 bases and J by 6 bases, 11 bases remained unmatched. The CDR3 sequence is CASSPPTSGYRNEQFF. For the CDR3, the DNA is TGTGCCAGCAGCCCACCGACTAGCGGGTACCGCAATGAGCAGTTCTTC. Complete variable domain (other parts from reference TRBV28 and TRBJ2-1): DVKVTQSSRYLVKRTGEKVFLECVQDMDHENMFWYRQDPGLGLRLIYFSYDVKMKEKGDIPEGYSVSREKKERFSLILESASTNQTSMYLCASSPPTSGYRNEQFFGPGTRLTVL.

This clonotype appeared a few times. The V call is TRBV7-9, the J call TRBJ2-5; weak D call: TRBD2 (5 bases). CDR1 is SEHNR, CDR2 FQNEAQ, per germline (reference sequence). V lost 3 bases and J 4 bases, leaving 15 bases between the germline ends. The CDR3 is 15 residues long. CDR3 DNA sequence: TGTGCCAGCAGCTTCGTAGGAGGCTCGGGAGAGACCCAGTACTTC. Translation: CASSFVGGSGETQYF.

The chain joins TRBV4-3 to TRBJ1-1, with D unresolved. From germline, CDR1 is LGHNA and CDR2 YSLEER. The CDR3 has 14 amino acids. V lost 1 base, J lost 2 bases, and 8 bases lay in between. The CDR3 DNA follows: TGCGCCAGCAGCCAAGTGAACGCTAACACTGAAGCTTTCTTT. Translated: CASSQVNANTEAFF.

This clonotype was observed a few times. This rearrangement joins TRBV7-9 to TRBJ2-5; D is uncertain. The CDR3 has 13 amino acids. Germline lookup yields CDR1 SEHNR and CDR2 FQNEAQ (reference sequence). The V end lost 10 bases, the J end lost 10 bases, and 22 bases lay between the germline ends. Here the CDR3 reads CATRAKATQGQYF. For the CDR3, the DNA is TGTGCCACCCGCGCAAAGGCAACTCAAGGCCAGTACTTC.

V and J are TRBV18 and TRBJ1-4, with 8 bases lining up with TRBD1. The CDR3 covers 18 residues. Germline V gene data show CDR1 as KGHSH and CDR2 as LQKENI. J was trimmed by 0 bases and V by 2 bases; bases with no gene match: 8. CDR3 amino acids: CASSPSQGDFTTNEKLFF. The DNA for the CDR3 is TGTGCCAGCTCACCATCACAGGGGGACTTTACAACTAATGAAAAACTGTTTTTT.

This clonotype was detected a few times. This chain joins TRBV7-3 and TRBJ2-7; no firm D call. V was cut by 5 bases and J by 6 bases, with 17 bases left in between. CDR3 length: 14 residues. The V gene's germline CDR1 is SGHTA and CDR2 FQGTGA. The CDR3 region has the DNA TGTGCCAGCAGCCCCTCTCGGAACGCCGGCGAGCAGTACTTC. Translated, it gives CASSPSRNAGEQYF.

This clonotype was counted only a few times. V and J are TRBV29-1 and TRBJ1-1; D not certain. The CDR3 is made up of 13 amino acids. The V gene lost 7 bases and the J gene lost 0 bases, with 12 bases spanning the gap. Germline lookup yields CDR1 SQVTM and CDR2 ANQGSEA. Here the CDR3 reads CSALRTVNTEAFF. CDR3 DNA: TGCAGCGCCCTTCGGACGGTGAACACTGAAGCTTTCTTT.

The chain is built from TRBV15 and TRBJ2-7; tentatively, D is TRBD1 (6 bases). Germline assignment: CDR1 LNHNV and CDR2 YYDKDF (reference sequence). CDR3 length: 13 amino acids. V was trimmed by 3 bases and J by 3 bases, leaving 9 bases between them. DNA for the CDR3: TGTGCCACCAGCAGGGGGACACGCTACGAGCAGTACTTC. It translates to CATSRGTRYEQYF.

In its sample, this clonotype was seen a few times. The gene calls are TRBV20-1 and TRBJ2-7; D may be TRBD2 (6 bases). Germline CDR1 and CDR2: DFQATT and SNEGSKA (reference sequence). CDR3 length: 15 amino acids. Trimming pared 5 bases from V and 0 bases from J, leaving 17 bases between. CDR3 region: CSAPWGGTGSYEQYF. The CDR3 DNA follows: TGCAGTGCTCCCTGGGGCGGGACGGGCTCCTACGAGCAGTACTTC.

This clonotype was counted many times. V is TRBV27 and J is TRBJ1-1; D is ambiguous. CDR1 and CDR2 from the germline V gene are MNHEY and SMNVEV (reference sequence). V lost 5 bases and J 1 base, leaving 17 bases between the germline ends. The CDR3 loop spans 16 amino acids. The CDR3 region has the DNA TGTGCCAGCAGTCGGACCGCAAGGGTAGCGAACACTGAAGCTTTCTTT. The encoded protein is CASSRTARVANTEAFF.

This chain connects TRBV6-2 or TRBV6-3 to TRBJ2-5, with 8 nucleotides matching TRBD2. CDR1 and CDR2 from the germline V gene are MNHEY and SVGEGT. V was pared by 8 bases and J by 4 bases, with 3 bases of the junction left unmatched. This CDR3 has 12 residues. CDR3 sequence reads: CASQAGVETQYF. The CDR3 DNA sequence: TGTGCCAGCCAAGCGGGAGTAGAGACCCAGTACTTC.

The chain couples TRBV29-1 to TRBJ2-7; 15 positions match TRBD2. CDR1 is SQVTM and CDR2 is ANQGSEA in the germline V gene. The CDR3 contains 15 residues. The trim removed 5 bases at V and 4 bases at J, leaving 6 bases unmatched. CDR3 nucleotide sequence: TGCAGCGTTAGCGGGACTAGCGGGAGGACGTACGAGCAGTACTTC. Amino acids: CSVSGTSGRTYEQYF.